The 24 T cell receptor beta chains in this list originate from one sample, sequenced in a study of shared T cell receptors in the human thymus. TCRdb keeps only in-frame clones here, not all; method: immunoSEQ multiplex PCR. The repertoire includes hundreds of thousands of clones, about 90% of them detected once, and about 0.0094% sits in the top ten. The same specimen was also included in a second study, on human thymus T cells.

The sample taken for sequencing was thymocytes. These receptors all stem from a boy in the first two years of life with a congenital heart defect.

The CDR3 region is CASSGLAGDAVRDTQYF. The CDR3 DNA follows: TGTGCCAGCAGCGGACTAGCGGGAGATGCGGTTCGTGATACGCAGTATTTT. The chain recombines TRBV28 with TRBJ2-3; 13 nucleotides match TRBD2. This CDR3 spans 17 amino acids. The V gene end was trimmed by 6 bases and the J gene end by 6 bases; junction bases not matched to a gene: 12. CDR1 and CDR2 from the germline V gene are MDHEN and SYDVKM. Combining the CDR3 with reference TRBV28 and TRBJ2-3 gives the whole variable domain DVKVTQSSRYLVKRTGEKVFLECVQDMDHENMFWYRQDPGLGLRLIYFSYDVKMKEKGDIPEGYSVSREKKERFSLILESASTNQTSMYLCASSGLAGDAVRDTQYFGPGTRLTVL.

The V call is TRBV6-5, the J call TRBJ1-1; D not certain. Germline lookup yields CDR1 MNHEY and CDR2 SVGAGI. This CDR3 is 15 amino acids long. The V gene lost 0 bases and the J gene lost 1 base, with 9 bases spanning the gap. The CDR3 DNA reads as TGTGCCAGCAGTTACTCTACAGTAACGAACACTGAAGCTTTCTTT. Its translation is CASSYSTVTNTEAFF.

This sequence joins TRBV4-1 and TRBJ1-1; unclear D gene. Looked up from germline, CDR1 is MGHRA and CDR2 is YSYEKL. V shed 1 base and J shed 0 bases, with 15 bases lying between them. CDR3 length equals 17 residues. This CDR3 reads CASSQGERHSMNTEAFF. CDR3 nucleotides: TGCGCCAGCAGCCAAGGCGAACGACATTCTATGAACACTGAAGCTTTCTTT.

The J gene is TRBJ2-3, the V gene TRBV2; tentatively, D is TRBD2 (5 bases). This CDR3 contains 13 residues. Germline V gives CDR1 SNHLY, CDR2 FYNNEI. Trimming removed 6 bases at V and 2 bases at J, with 9 bases between. The CDR3 reads CASRGLNTDTQYF. Here the CDR3 DNA reads TGTGCCAGCAGAGGACTGAACACAGATACGCAGTATTTT.

This chain uses TRBV7-2 with TRBJ2-7; TRBD2 matches 12 bases. The V and J ends lost 4 bases and 0 bases, in that order; junction bases with no gene match: 7. The CDR3 has 17 residues. In germline, CDR1 is SGHTA, CDR2 FQGNSA. In nucleotides, the CDR3 is TGTGCCAGCAGCTACCGGACTAGCGGGACCCACTCCTACGAGCAGTACTTC. Amino acid sequence: CASSYRTSGTHSYEQYF.

The V call is TRBV5-1, the J call TRBJ1-2; no clear D gene. Per germline, CDR1 SGHRS and CDR2 YFSETQ. This CDR3 is built from 14 residues. Trimming removed 3 bases from V and 8 bases from J, with 17 bases in between. The CDR3 DNA reads as TGCGCCAGCAGCTCGACCTATCGTCCGGGGGGCTACACCTTC. Residues: CASSSTYRPGGYTF.

The V and J genes are TRBV2 and TRBJ2-7, with 11 bases identical to TRBD2. V lost 0 bases and J lost 2; bases outside the gene matches: 12. Germline CDR1 is SNHLY and CDR2 is FYNNEI. The CDR3 contains 19 residues. The CDR3 nucleotides read TGTGCCAGCAGTGAAGCTTTTAGCGGGAGGGTTTTGGTCCCCTACGAGCAGTACTTC. Amino acids: CASSEAFSGRVLVPYEQYF.

The V call is TRBV30, the J call TRBJ1-5, with 7 bases identical to TRBD1. V was clipped by 4 bases and J by 7 bases; unmatched bases: 7. There are 13 residues in the CDR3. Germline CDR1 is GTSNPN and CDR2 is SVGIG (reference sequence). The CDR3 protein is CAWNYRGLQPQHF. The CDR3 DNA sequence: TGTGCCTGGAACTACAGGGGATTACAGCCCCAGCATTTT.

The rearrangement joins TRBV14 to TRBJ2-1; 8 positions match TRBD2. The V segment lost 2 bases and the J segment 6 bases; nucleotides outside the gene matches: 6. The CDR3 spans 15 residues. Germline-derived CDR1 and CDR2 are SGHDN and FVKESK. CDR3 region: CASSQSGGLANEQFF. CDR3 nucleotide sequence: TGTGCCAGCAGCCAATCGGGAGGGCTGGCCAATGAGCAGTTCTTC.

This chain joins TRBV6-5 and TRBJ2-6, with D unresolved. From germline, CDR1 is MNHEY and CDR2 SVGAGI. The CDR3 runs 15 residues. Trimming pared 4 bases from V and 0 bases from J, leaving 7 bases between. The CDR3 reads CASSFFYSGANVLTF. The CDR3 DNA sequence: TGTGCCAGCAGTTTTTTCTACTCTGGGGCCAACGTCCTGACTTTC.

The rearrangement uses TRBV29-1 and TRBJ2-1; 9 bases fit TRBD1. With 7 bases clipped from V and 6 bases from J, the junction kept 7 bases outside the gene matches. This CDR3 contains 13 residues. In germline, CDR1 is SQVTM, CDR2 ANQGSEA. In nucleotides, the CDR3 is TGCAGCGCAGGCCACAGGGGGCGCAATGAGCAGTTCTTC. It yields the protein CSAGHRGRNEQFF.

The J gene is TRBJ2-7, the V gene TRBV6-5; D is possibly TRBD2 (5 bases). Trimming stripped 8 bases from V and 3 bases from J, with 14 bases between. CDR1 is MNHEY and CDR2 is SVGAGI in the germline V gene. This CDR3 has 13 residues. CDR3 residues: CASRPDGNYEQYF. The CDR3 DNA reads TGTGCCAGCCGCCCGGACGGGAACTACGAGCAGTACTTC.

V and J are TRBV12-1 and TRBJ1-5; TRBD1 is the table's D call, not checked against the DNA. TRBV12-1 is flagged as a pseudogene. The CDR3 is 15 residues long. The chain's CDR3 is CASSFDGRVSQPQHF. CDR3 sequence (DNA): TGTGCCAGCAGCTTTGACGGCAGGGTCAGTCAGCCCCAGCATTTT.

The chain uses TRBV28 and TRBJ1-2; D call uncertain. Trimming removed 5 bases at V and 1 base at J, with 26 bases between. The CDR3 sequence is 19 residues long. CDR1 and CDR2 from the germline V gene are MDHEN and SYDVKM. The CDR3: CASSLDWSPDGHLNYGYTF. The CDR3 coding sequence is TGTGCCAGCAGTCTAGATTGGAGCCCTGACGGCCACCTTAACTATGGCTACACCTTC.

This chain connects TRBV9 to TRBJ2-3; 8 positions agree with TRBD2. CDR1 and CDR2 (germline): SGDLS, YYNGEE. V lost 2 bases, J lost 1 base, and 6 bases stayed unmatched. CDR3 length equals 16 residues. The CDR3 sequence: CASSVTGGGRTDTQYF. CDR3 DNA: TGTGCCAGCAGCGTCACCGGGGGGGGCCGCACAGATACGCAGTATTTT.

The chain carries TRBV28 and TRBJ2-7; possibly TRBD1 for D (8 bases). The CDR3 is 15 amino acids. The germline V and J ends were trimmed by 4 bases and 3 bases, with 16 bases remaining between them. Germline V gene data show CDR1 as MDHEN and CDR2 as SYDVKM. The CDR3, as DNA: TGTGCCAGCAGTTGCCCCCACAGGGGGGGCTACGAGCAGTACTTC. Its protein is CASSCPHRGGYEQYF.

The rearrangement uses TRBV7-8 and TRBJ2-7; 9 nucleotides line up with TRBD2. This CDR3 comprises 13 residues. Trimming cost V 8 bases and J 4 bases; bases outside gene matches: 6. Per germline, CDR1 SGHVS and CDR2 FQNEAQ. CDR3 loop: CASGLAGLYEQYF. The CDR3 DNA reads TGTGCCAGCGGGCTAGCGGGACTTTACGAGCAGTACTTC.

CDR3 sequence: CASSQEMGGETQYF. DNA of the CDR3: TGCGCCAGCAGCCAAGAAATGGGGGGAGAGACCCAGTACTTC. The rearrangement joins TRBV4-3 to TRBJ2-5, with D possibly matching TRBD2 (6 bases). V was clipped by 0 bases and J by 4 bases, with 9 bases between them. This CDR3 comprises 14 residues. Germline values: CDR1 LGHNA, CDR2 YSLEER.

This chain uses TRBV14 with TRBJ1-6; the match to TRBD1 covers 7 bases. Trimming cost V 0 bases and J 7 bases; bases outside gene matches: 12. CDR1 and CDR2 from the germline V gene are SGHDN and FVKESK. This CDR3 region has 18 residues. The CDR3 bases are TGTGCCAGCAGCCAAGATGTTCGGACAGGTCGGGGGAATTCACCCCTCCACTTT. Translated, it gives CASSQDVRTGRGNSPLHF. Filled out from reference TRBV14 and TRBJ1-6, the complete variable domain reads EAGVTQFPSHSVIEKGQTVTLRCDPISGHDNLYWYRRVMGKEIKFLLHFVKESKQDESGMPNNRFLAERTGGTYSTLKVQPAELEDSGVYFCASSQDVRTGRGNSPLHFGNGTRLTVT.

This clone was seen a single time. The rearrangement joins TRBV7-9 to TRBJ2-6; tentatively, D is TRBD1 (6 bases). Looked up from germline, CDR1 is SEHNR and CDR2 is FQNEAQ (reference sequence). The germline V and J ends were trimmed by 4 bases and 0 bases, with 19 bases remaining between them. CDR3 length: 19 amino acids. The CDR3 spells CASSSKVDSQSSGANVLTF. As DNA, the CDR3 is TGTGCCAGCAGCTCAAAAGTGGACAGTCAAAGCTCTGGGGCCAACGTCCTGACTTTC.

This clone has just a few counts. The gene calls are TRBV11-2 and TRBJ2-3, with 7 positions matching TRBD2. The CDR3 extends over 18 amino acids. V lost 6 bases to trimming and J lost 3 bases; unmatched junction nucleotides: 18. Germline CDR1 and CDR2: SGHAT and FQNNGV. The CDR3 sequence: CASRLKWTAGVSTDTQYF. The CDR3 DNA reads as TGTGCCAGCAGGTTAAAGTGGACGGCGGGAGTGAGTACAGATACGCAGTATTTT.

V and J are TRBV28 and TRBJ1-1, with TRBD1 identical over 7 bases. V lost 4 bases, J lost 0 bases, and 8 bases stayed unmatched. Germline assignment: CDR1 MDHEN and CDR2 SYDVKM. CDR3 size: 16 residues. CDR3 nucleotides: TGTGCCAGCAGTTGCCCTCCCGGGACAGTGAACACTGAAGCTTTCTTT. Residues: CASSCPPGTVNTEAFF.

The CDR3 nucleotides are TGTGCTAGTGGTTTGGTGAAGGCGTCGGGGGACACTGAAGCTTTCTTT. Its protein product is CASGLVKASGDTEAFF. The chain employs TRBV12-5 and TRBJ1-1, with TRBD1 as a possible D gene (5 bases). Germline-derived CDR1 and CDR2 are LGHNT and FRNRAP. V lost 0 bases and J lost 3, with 14 bases in between. The CDR3 contains 16 residues.

The chain uses TRBV9 and TRBJ1-6; 7 positions match TRBD1. The CDR3 loop spans 14 amino acids. The V gene's germline CDR1 is SGDLS and CDR2 YYNGEE. Germline trimming cut 3 bases from V and 9 bases from J; bases unmatched to any gene: 6. CDR3 coding DNA: TGTGCCAGCAGCGCCGACAGGGAAGGTTCACCCCTCCACTTT. Translated: CASSADREGSPLHF.